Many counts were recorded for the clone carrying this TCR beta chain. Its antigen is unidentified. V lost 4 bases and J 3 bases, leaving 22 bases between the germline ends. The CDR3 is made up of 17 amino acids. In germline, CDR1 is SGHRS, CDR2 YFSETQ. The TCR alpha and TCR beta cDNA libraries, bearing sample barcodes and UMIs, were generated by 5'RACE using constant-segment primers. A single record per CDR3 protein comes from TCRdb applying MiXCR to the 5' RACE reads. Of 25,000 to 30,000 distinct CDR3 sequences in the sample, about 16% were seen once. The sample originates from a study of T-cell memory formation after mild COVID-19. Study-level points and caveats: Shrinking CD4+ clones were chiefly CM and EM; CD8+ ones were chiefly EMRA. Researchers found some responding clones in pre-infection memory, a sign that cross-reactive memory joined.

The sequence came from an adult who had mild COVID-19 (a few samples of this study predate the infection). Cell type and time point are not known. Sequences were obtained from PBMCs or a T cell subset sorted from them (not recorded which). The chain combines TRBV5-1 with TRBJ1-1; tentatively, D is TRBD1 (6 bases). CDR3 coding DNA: TGCGCCAGCAGCCCACGGCTGGGGGCGCGTTGGGACACTGAAGCTTTCTTT. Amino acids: CASSPRLGARWDTEAFF.